The 29 T cell receptor beta chains presented below share a single source sample, sequenced in a study of cytomegalovirus exposure and HLA in healthy donors. The PCR contained 60 Vbeta and 13 Jbeta primers. Data came from immunoSEQ multiplex PCR; TCRdb stores just in-frame clones and leaves some out. This sample yields approximately 97,000 clones, of which 63% are seen a single time; approximately 4.3% belongs to the top ten. Specimen: PBMCs. All receptors derive from a human donor in good health.

The chain is built from TRBV29-1 and TRBJ2-7, with a tentative D call TRBD1 (6 bases). There are 14 residues in the CDR3. Germline V gene data show CDR1 as SQVTM and CDR2 as ANQGSEA. V was shortened by 2 bases and J by 0 bases, with 11 bases between the two germline ends. CDR3 nucleotide sequence: TGCAGCGTTGAATCAGGGGTCGGCTCCTACGAGCAGTACTTC. This codes for CSVESGVGSYEQYF.

The chain joins TRBV25-1 to TRBJ2-5, with TRBD2 matching over 12 bases. The better agreement between TRBJ2-7 and the DNA end casts doubt on the J call. This CDR3 is built from 12 residues. The V gene's germline CDR1 is MGHDK and CDR2 SYGVNS. CDR3 DNA: TGTGCCACCGGGACTAGCGGGTACGAGCAGTACTTC. Its protein is CATGTSGYEQYF.

The chain couples TRBV5-4 to TRBJ2-7; 9 nucleotides align to TRBD1. Germline V gives CDR1 SGHNT, CDR2 YYREEE (reference sequence). Unmatched junction bases numbered 6, after V lost 6 bases and J lost 5 bases. This CDR3 comprises 13 residues. DNA of the CDR3: TGTGCCAGCACCTCGGGACAGGGTAACGAGCAGTACTTC. It is translated as CASTSGQGNEQYF.

This clone was recorded once. The gene calls are TRBV5-6 and TRBJ1-1; 9 bases are a match to TRBD1. The germline gives CDR1 SGHDT, CDR2 YYEEEE. The CDR3 is made up of 13 amino acids. Losses at the gene ends were 6 bases for V and 6 bases for J; bases not matched to a gene: 6. The CDR3 sequence is CASNRDRAAEAFF. In DNA form, the CDR3 reads TGTGCCAGCAACAGGGACAGGGCGGCTGAAGCTTTCTTT.

This clone was seen only a few times. The chain uses TRBV6-1 and TRBJ1-1, with 7 nucleotides matching TRBD1. The CDR3 loop spans 15 amino acids. Trimming at V came to 8 bases and at J to 1 base, leaving 10 bases not matched to a gene. CDR1 is MNHNS and CDR2 is SASEGT in the germline V gene. CDR3 amino acids: CASRRRGLANTEAFF. CDR3 coding DNA: TGTGCCAGCCGCCGGAGGGGGCTTGCGAACACTGAAGCTTTCTTT.

V gene TRBV6-5 combines with J gene TRBJ2-3, with a tentative D call TRBD2 (7 bases). Trimming cost V 5 bases and J 14 bases, with 20 bases left between them. The CDR3 length is 13 residues. Germline-derived CDR1 and CDR2 are MNHEY and SVGAGI. The CDR3 loop reads CASSPGGGPVGYF. In DNA, the CDR3 is TGTGCCAGCAGTCCTGGGGGGGGGCCGGTGGGGTATTTT.

The table lists this clone with a few counts. This rearrangement joins TRBV27 to TRBJ1-1, with D perhaps TRBD1 (5 bases). The germline gives CDR1 MNHEY, CDR2 SMNVEV (reference sequence). The V and J ends lost 2 bases and 10 bases respectively, with 23 bases between them. The CDR3 spans 16 residues. The CDR3 sequence is CASSLAGRSGVEGAFF. CDR3 sequence (DNA): TGTGCCAGCAGTTTAGCAGGTCGGTCGGGGGTTGAAGGAGCTTTCTTT.

The V call is TRBV29-1, the J call TRBJ2-3; D gene unclear. The ends were cut back, 5 bases at V and 1 base at J, with 16 bases in the middle. The CDR3 spans 15 residues. CDR1 SQVTM and CDR2 ANQGSEA come from the germline V gene. CDR3 nucleotide sequence: TGCAGCGTTTCCCTTTTTGTCTCCGGCACAGATACGCAGTATTTT. Protein: CSVSLFVSGTDTQYF.

This clone was seen a few times. The rearrangement links TRBV6-5 to TRBJ1-2; 12 bases line up with TRBD1. V trimming: 6 bases; J trimming: 8 bases; junction bases outside the gene matches: 10. Germline V gene sequence: CDR1 MNHEY, CDR2 SVGAGI. This CDR3 spans 15 amino acids. The CDR3 region is CASRSTGTGGRGYTF. The CDR3 nucleotides read TGTGCCAGCAGGTCTACCGGGACAGGGGGCCGAGGCTACACCTTC.

The chain recombines TRBV2 with TRBJ1-1; a weak D match, TRBD1 (6 bases). V gave up 4 bases and J gave up 2 bases, with 11 bases separating them. This CDR3 has 14 amino acids. Germline values: CDR1 SNHLY, CDR2 FYNNEI. The CDR3 DNA sequence: TGTGCCAGCAGTGGTCCCAGGGGAAACACTGAAGCTTTCTTT. Encoded protein: CASSGPRGNTEAFF.

This clone was observed a handful of times. The CDR3 coding sequence is TGTGCCAGTCGTTTAGGGAGAGGGGGTGAGCAGTTCTTC. It yields the protein CASRLGRGGEQFF. This chain links TRBV6-5 with TRBJ2-1, with D possibly TRBD1 on 6 matching bases. CDR1 and CDR2 (germline): MNHEY, SVGAGI. This CDR3 has 13 residues. Trimming removed 9 bases from V and 9 bases from J, with 18 bases in between.

The chain joins TRBV4-1 to TRBJ2-1; 11 bases are shared with TRBD2. The V gene's germline CDR1 is MGHRA and CDR2 YSYEKL. The CDR3 loop spans 17 amino acids. Trimming at V came to 0 bases and at J to 7 bases, leaving 8 bases not matched to a gene. This CDR3 is CASSQDPLAGVQNEQFF. The CDR3 nucleotides are TGCGCCAGCAGCCAAGATCCACTAGCGGGAGTCCAGAATGAGCAGTTCTTC.

V is TRBV7-7 and J is TRBJ2-7, with D uncertain. The CDR3 sequence is 13 residues long. Germline lookup yields CDR1 SSHAT and CDR2 FNYEAQ (reference sequence). The ends were cut back, 4 bases at V and 7 bases at J, with 14 bases in the middle. CDR3 in DNA: TGTGCCAGCAGCTCAGGCAACTCTGGGGAGCAGTACTTC. Translating it yields CASSSGNSGEQYF.

The chain uses TRBV7-9 and TRBJ2-7; 8 bases match TRBD1. Germline-derived CDR1 and CDR2 are SEHNR and FQNEAQ (reference sequence). The CDR3 runs 15 residues. The ends lost 5 bases at V and 2 bases at J; junction bases unmatched: 8. The CDR3 nucleotides read TGTGCCAGCAGCGGACCGGGACAGGAGACCTACGAGCAGTACTTC. This gives the protein CASSGPGQETYEQYF.

V gene TRBV5-5 combines with J gene TRBJ2-3; no definite D call. Trimming shortened V by 2 bases and J by 2 bases, and 12 bases separated the two germline ends. The V gene's germline CDR1 is SGHKS and CDR2 YYEKEE (reference sequence). The CDR3 totals 15 residues. The CDR3, as DNA: TGTGCCAGCAGCTTTCCACGCAGAAACACAGATACGCAGTATTTT. This translates into CASSFPRRNTDTQYF.

A single count supports this clone. The rearrangement links TRBV5-1 to TRBJ2-3; 12 nucleotides agree with TRBD2. This CDR3 is built from 15 residues. Germline lookup yields CDR1 SGHRS and CDR2 YFSETQ. J was trimmed by 6 bases and V by 4 bases; bases with no gene match: 6. The CDR3 sequence: CASSPWTSGKDTQYF. The CDR3 nucleotides read TGCGCCAGCAGCCCCTGGACTAGCGGGAAGGATACGCAGTATTTT.

V gene TRBV6-5 combines with J gene TRBJ2-5; maybe TRBD2 (7 bases). CDR1 MNHEY and CDR2 SVGAGI come from the germline V gene. The CDR3 is 16 amino acids. The V and J ends lost 0 bases and 7 bases respectively, with 18 bases between them. The CDR3, as DNA: TGTGCCAGCAGTTACTCTTTGGGGGGGGCCTCATGGACCCAGTACTTC. Protein: CASSYSLGGASWTQYF.

This clone is medium-sized by share. The V and J genes are TRBV7-9 and TRBJ2-1, with TRBD1 as a possible D gene (6 bases). Germline V gene sequence: CDR1 SEHNR, CDR2 FQNEAQ (reference sequence). V was cut by 5 bases and J by 7 bases, with 9 bases left in between. The CDR3 spans 12 residues. CDR3 sequence: CASSPDRNEQFF. The CDR3 DNA is TGTGCCAGCAGCCCTGACAGGAATGAGCAGTTCTTC.

This clone was counted only a few times. The chain carries TRBV5-6 and TRBJ2-3, with D possibly matching TRBD2 (6 bases). The CDR3 totals 16 residues. The germline V gene encodes CDR1 SGHDT and CDR2 YYEEEE. V was trimmed by 3 bases and J by 2 bases, leaving 16 bases between them. CDR3 protein: CASSSLTRGATDTQYF. DNA for the CDR3: TGTGCCAGCAGCTCGTTGACTAGAGGGGCCACAGATACGCAGTATTTT.

The gene calls are TRBV9 and TRBJ2-5; D remains unclear. Deletions cut 3 bases from V and 3 bases from J, with 3 bases between. There are 11 residues in the CDR3. Looked up from germline, CDR1 is SGDLS and CDR2 is YYNGEE. The CDR3 DNA reads as TGTGCCAGCAGCGCGGAAGAGACCCAGTACTTC. Its protein product is CASSAEETQYF.

The J gene is TRBJ1-2, the V gene TRBV11-2, with D perhaps matching TRBD1 (5 bases). Trimming removed 4 bases at V and 2 bases at J, with 14 bases between. The germline V gene encodes CDR1 SGHAT and CDR2 FQNNGV. CDR3 length: 15 residues. CDR3 DNA: TGTGCCAGCAGCTCAGTGCCGCAGGGAAACTATGGCTACACCTTC. It translates to CASSSVPQGNYGYTF.

The J gene is TRBJ2-5, the V gene TRBV18; 8 bases match TRBD1. Germline trimming cut 3 bases from V and 4 bases from J; bases unmatched to any gene: 10. Per the germline V gene, CDR1 is KGHSH and CDR2 is LQKENI. This CDR3 region has 16 residues. The CDR3 spells CASSPDRASYPETQYF. In DNA, the CDR3 is TGTGCCAGCTCACCGGACAGGGCGAGCTATCCAGAGACCCAGTACTTC.

The chain recombines TRBV19 with TRBJ2-3, with 14 positions matching TRBD2. CDR3 length: 16 amino acids. Germline assignment: CDR1 LNHDA and CDR2 SQIVND (reference sequence). Germline trimming cut 6 bases from V and 6 bases from J; bases unmatched to any gene: 8. The CDR3 is CASSSGLAGGGDTQYF. In nucleotides, the CDR3 is TGTGCCAGTAGCTCCGGACTAGCGGGAGGTGGGGATACGCAGTATTTT.

This clone has just a few counts. The chain combines TRBV6-1 with TRBJ2-2; D is unresolved. Trimming cost V 7 bases and J 2 bases, with 8 bases left between them. This CDR3 is built from 13 residues. Germline V lookup: CDR1 MNHNS, CDR2 SASEGT. In DNA form, the CDR3 reads TGTGCCAGCAAAGGAGTAAACACCGGGGAGCTGTTTTTT. Its protein is CASKGVNTGELFF.

The chain has TRBV14 and TRBJ1-1, with D unresolved. The CDR3 sequence is 12 residues long. Germline V gives CDR1 SGHDN, CDR2 FVKESK. Trimming pared 1 base from V and 11 bases from J, leaving 11 bases between. CDR3 DNA: TGTGCCAGCAGCCAAGTCTCGAGGCTGGCTTTCTTT. This translates into CASSQVSRLAFF.

CDR3 sequence: CASSGGADTQYF. DNA for the CDR3: TGTGCCAGTAGTGGGGGGGCAGATACGCAGTATTTT. The genes are TRBV19 and TRBJ2-3; 7 bases align to TRBD2. The CDR3 contains 12 residues. V shed 5 bases and J 4 bases; nucleotides not matched to a gene: 0. Germline V gene lookup returns CDR1 LNHDA and CDR2 SQIVND (reference sequence). Full variable domain (missing parts from reference TRBV19 and TRBJ2-3): DGGITQSPKYLFRKEGQNVTLSCEQNLNHDAMYWYRQDPGQGLRLIYYSQIVNDFQKGDIAEGYSVSREKKESFPLTVTSAQKNPTAFYLCASSGGADTQYFGPGTRLTVL.

The V and J genes are TRBV7-8 and TRBJ2-1, with TRBD1 matching 9 bases. J lost 0 bases, V lost 5 bases, and 5 bases had no gene match. This CDR3 spans 16 amino acids. The germline V gene encodes CDR1 SGHVS and CDR2 FQNEAQ. CDR3 loop: CASSPTGGASYNEQFF. The CDR3, as DNA: TGTGCCAGCAGCCCCACAGGGGGCGCCTCCTACAATGAGCAGTTCTTC.

The chain is built from TRBV6-1 and TRBJ1-5, with a tentative D call TRBD1 (6 bases). Germline V lookup: CDR1 MNHNS, CDR2 SASEGT. V was cut by 5 bases and J by 2 bases, with 13 bases left in between. The CDR3 consists of 15 residues. The CDR3 spells CASSSRQEGNQPQHF. The CDR3 DNA reads TGTGCCAGCAGTAGTCGACAGGAAGGCAATCAGCCCCAGCATTTT.

This clone was seen more than once but under ten times. This chain connects TRBV6-5 to TRBJ2-7; 9 bases are a match to TRBD2. The ends lost 0 bases at V and 4 bases at J; junction bases unmatched: 7. This CDR3 is 16 amino acids long. The germline V gene encodes CDR1 MNHEY and CDR2 SVGAGI. CDR3 sequence reads: CASSYSWTSEPYEQYF. CDR3 sequence (DNA): TGTGCCAGCAGTTACTCGTGGACTAGCGAGCCTTACGAGCAGTACTTC.